Below are 2 T cell receptor beta chains sequenced from a single sample in a study of blood T cell repertoires in COVID-19. TCRdb's table, derived via immunoSEQ multiplex PCR, lists solely in-frame clones and lacks some. Among a few hundred thousand clones listed, roughly 90% were seen once. Sample: peripheral blood. The receptors derive from a middle-aged man with acute or convalescent COVID-19.

The chain is built from TRBV7-9 and TRBJ2-5; TRBD2 aligns across 7 bases. Losses at the gene ends were 0 bases for V and 5 bases for J; bases not matched to a gene: 6. Germline V gene sequence: CDR1 SEHNR, CDR2 FQNEAQ (reference sequence). The CDR3 consists of 15 residues. Here the CDR3 reads CASSLADGGEETQYF. CDR3 bases: TGTGCCAGCAGCTTAGCGGATGGGGGGGAGGAGACCCAGTACTTC.

This rearrangement joins TRBV4-1 to TRBJ1-1; unclear D gene. V was shortened by 6 bases and J by 0 bases, with 11 bases between the two germline ends. Germline CDR1 is MGHRA and CDR2 is YSYEKL. The CDR3 loop spans 14 amino acids. The CDR3 spells CASRPTHMNTEAFF. CDR3 sequence (DNA): TGCGCCAGCAGACCGACACACATGAACACTGAAGCTTTCTTT.